Following are 10 T cell receptor beta chains from one sample sequenced in a study of T cells in Graves' hyperthyroidism and ophthalmopathy. Using RNA transcripts as the source, TCR beta CDR3 regions were amplified. Initially, a first-round RT-PCR of the TCR CDR3 employed the HTBI primer set. TCRdb passed the multiplex PCR reads through MiXCR, listing each CDR3 protein once. Of almost 600,000 distinct CDR3 sequences listed, 35% to 55% are singletons. Sequences were obtained from peripheral blood or thyroid tissue (not recorded which). These receptors originate from a woman aged 18-29 years with Graves' hyperthyroidism.

With respect to this clonotype: Being one base from a much bigger clone, this may be a read error. This chain joins TRBV10-3 and TRBJ1-3; no definite D call. V dropped 3 bases and J dropped 0 bases, with 9 bases sitting between them. Germline V gives CDR1 ENHRY, CDR2 SYGVKD. This CDR3 has 15 amino acids. CDR3 nucleotide sequence: TGTGCCATCAGTGAATGGACGAGCTCTGGAAACACCATATATTTT. It specifies CAISEWTSSGNTIYF.

This clonotype was recorded at least ten times. The chain uses TRBV19 and TRBJ1-6, with D perhaps TRBD1 (6 bases). Germline V gene data show CDR1 as LNHDA and CDR2 as SQIVND (reference sequence). CDR3 size: 12 residues. V was clipped by 6 bases and J by 6 bases, with 6 bases between them. The CDR3 is CASRGGNSPLHF. The CDR3 nucleotides are TGTGCCAGTAGAGGGGGTAATTCACCCCTCCACTTT.

The chain combines TRBV10-3 with TRBJ2-3, with D perhaps given as TRBD1 or TRBD2 (5 bases each). This CDR3 is built from 14 residues. From germline, CDR1 is ENHRY and CDR2 SYGVKD. Trimming took 7 bases from V and 1 from J, leaving 12 bases between them. DNA of the CDR3: TGTGCCATCAAGGACGGGACCCGCACAGATACGCAGTATTTT. It yields the protein CAIKDGTRTDTQYF.

The chain is built from TRBV7-9 and TRBJ2-7; 11 bases map to TRBD2. V lost 1 base and J lost 0; bases outside the gene matches: 2. Germline V gene lookup returns CDR1 SEHNR and CDR2 FQNEAQ (reference sequence). The length of the CDR3 is 16 residues. The DNA for the CDR3 is TGTGCCAGCAGCTTAGGGACTAGCGGGTACTCCTACGAGCAGTACTTC. This sequence encodes CASSLGTSGYSYEQYF.

This clonotype showed up many times. This sequence joins TRBV5-6 and TRBJ1-6; D possibly corresponds to TRBD1 (6 bases). V was shortened by 0 bases and J by 7 bases, with 11 bases between the two germline ends. The V gene's germline CDR1 is SGHDT and CDR2 YYEEEE. The CDR3 spans 15 residues. The CDR3 DNA is TGTGCCAGCAGCTTGGCCAGGGGCTTCAATTCACCCCTCCACTTT. Its translation: CASSLARGFNSPLHF.

In its sample, this clonotype was seen many times. The rearrangement uses TRBV6-5 and TRBJ1-2, with D unresolved. This CDR3 is built from 15 residues. Germline CDR1 MNHEY, CDR2 SVGAGI. Trimming removed 0 bases at V and 0 bases at J, with 8 bases between. The CDR3 region is CASSYSGRSNYGYTF. The CDR3, as DNA: TGTGCCAGCAGTTACTCGGGGAGGTCTAACTATGGCTACACCTTC.

CDR3 nucleotide sequence: TGCAGTGCTAGTAGCGGGGGAAGGGAGACCCAGTACTTC. Translated, it gives CSASSGGRETQYF. The chain is built from TRBV20-1 and TRBJ2-5; 9 positions match TRBD2. CDR3 size: 13 residues. V lost 3 bases and J lost 5; bases outside the gene matches: 4. The germline gives CDR1 DFQATT, CDR2 SNEGSKA (reference sequence).

This clonotype was counted many times. The CDR3 spells CASSRGTRETQYF. The CDR3 nucleotides read TGTGCCAGCAGCCGGGGGACAAGGGAGACCCAGTACTTC. This sequence joins TRBV7-3 and TRBJ2-5; D assignment may be TRBD1 or TRBD2 (6 bases each). Per germline, CDR1 SGHTA and CDR2 FQGTGA. V was clipped by 5 bases and J by 5 bases, with 12 bases between them. The CDR3 covers 13 residues.

This clonotype was observed at least ten times. The rearrangement links TRBV6-6 to TRBJ1-3; TRBD1 is a possible D gene (5 bases). The germline gives CDR1 MNHNY, CDR2 SVGAGI (reference sequence). This CDR3 spans 13 amino acids. The V end was cut by 6 bases, the J end by 4 bases, with 10 bases between. CDR3 sequence: CASSRALGNTIYF. CDR3 sequence (DNA): TGTGCCAGCAGCAGGGCCCTAGGAAACACCATATATTTT.

The chain recombines TRBV10-3 with TRBJ1-4; D may be TRBD1 (5 bases). The CDR3 loop spans 14 amino acids. Germline CDR1 and CDR2: ENHRY and SYGVKD. Trimming took off 3 bases at V and 8 bases at J, with 13 bases between the two ends. The CDR3 region has the DNA TGTGCCATCAGTGAAGGAGCAGGGAACGAAAAACTGTTTTTT. This gives the protein CAISEGAGNEKLFF.